The 29 T cell receptor beta chains reported below all come from one sample, sequenced in a study of blood T cell repertoires in COVID-19. Sequenced by immunoSEQ multiplex PCR; TCRdb stores in-frame clones only, minus some. Counted here are about 160,000 clones, more than 85% occurring once; the ten biggest clones make up 0.55% to 0.6%. The sequenced sample consisted of peripheral blood. Source of these receptors: a man in his sixties with COVID-19, enrolled during active disease.

The chain joins TRBV19 to TRBJ2-1, with 7 nucleotides matching TRBD2. This CDR3 has 15 residues. V gave up 6 bases and J gave up 4 bases; unmatched junction bases: 9. Per germline, CDR1 LNHDA and CDR2 SQIVND (reference sequence). The CDR3 region has the DNA TGTGCCAGTAGGTTAGCGGGCGGAGAGTACAATGAGCAGTTCTTC. Protein product: CASRLAGGEYNEQFF.

As DNA, the CDR3 is TGTGCCAGCAGCCCCTCGGCGGGAAGGGTAAGCGAGCAGTACTTC. Amino acids: CASSPSAGRVSEQYF. This chain links TRBV7-9 with TRBJ2-7; perhaps TRBD2 as D (6 bases). The germline gives CDR1 SEHNR, CDR2 FQNEAQ (reference sequence). With 5 bases removed from V and 6 bases from J, the gap between germline ends came to 20 bases. The CDR3 loop spans 15 amino acids.

The rearrangement joins TRBV28 to TRBJ1-6; D perhaps matches TRBD1 (6 bases). Trimming pared 5 bases from V and 9 bases from J, leaving 23 bases between. The CDR3 covers 17 residues. Looked up from germline, CDR1 is MDHEN and CDR2 is SYDVKM. CDR3: CASSPLGTQGRASPLHF. DNA for the CDR3: TGTGCCAGCAGTCCCCTCGGCACACAGGGAAGGGCTTCACCCCTCCACTTT.

This sequence joins TRBV9 and TRBJ2-5, with TRBD1 identical over 12 bases. Germline trimming cut 2 bases from V and 5 bases from J; bases unmatched to any gene: 13. CDR1 and CDR2 from the germline V gene are SGDLS and YYNGEE. This CDR3 region has 18 residues. CDR3 bases: TGTGCCAGCAGCGTGGGGACAGGGGGCGTTGCGGCGGACGAGACCCAGTACTTC. Its protein is CASSVGTGGVAADETQYF.

The V gene is TRBV19, the J gene TRBJ1-5, with D possibly matching TRBD1 (5 bases). V was clipped by 0 bases and J by 7 bases, with 13 bases between them. The CDR3 covers 15 residues. Germline V gene sequence: CDR1 LNHDA, CDR2 SQIVND (reference sequence). The chain's CDR3 is CASSIDRGVRQPQHF. DNA of the CDR3: TGTGCCAGTAGTATAGATCGGGGGGTAAGACAGCCCCAGCATTTT. Combining the CDR3 with reference TRBV19 and TRBJ1-5 gives the whole variable domain DGGITQSPKYLFRKEGQNVTLSCEQNLNHDAMYWYRQDPGQGLRLIYYSQIVNDFQKGDIAEGYSVSREKKESFPLTVTSAQKNPTAFYLCASSIDRGVRQPQHFGDGTRLSIL.

This clone was seen more than once but under ten times. This same CDR3 is encoded by further DNA sequences in the sample. V usage is TRBV24-1 and J usage is TRBJ2-1, with D possibly being TRBD2 (6 bases). The CDR3 runs 16 residues. V lost 0 bases to trimming and J lost 2 bases, with 10 bases between them. Germline CDR1 and CDR2: KGHDR and SFDVKD. The CDR3 spells CATSDLSGGPYNEQFF. Written as DNA, the CDR3 is TGTGCCACCAGTGATTTGTCCGGAGGGCCCTACAATGAGCAGTTCTTC.

This clone was found once. The CDR3 DNA follows: TGCGCCAGCACACACACTAGCGGCACTACTGAGGAGCAGTACTTC. It encodes CASTHTSGTTEEQYF. The J gene is TRBJ2-7, the V gene TRBV5-1, with TRBD2 matching over 8 bases. Germline V gives CDR1 SGHRS, CDR2 YFSETQ. Losses at the gene ends were 6 bases for V and 7 bases for J; bases not matched to a gene: 15. The CDR3 consists of 15 residues.

The rearrangement uses TRBV7-2 and TRBJ2-7; 7 bases are shared with TRBD2. This CDR3 contains 12 residues. The germline gives CDR1 SGHTA, CDR2 FQGNSA. V lost 4 bases and J lost 9; bases outside the gene matches: 6. The DNA for the CDR3 is TGTGCCAGCAGCTATAACCGGGAGGCGCAGTACTTC. Its translation: CASSYNREAQYF.

V and J are TRBV6-2 or TRBV6-3 and TRBJ2-2, with D maybe TRBD2 (5 bases). Germline-derived CDR1 and CDR2 are MNHEY and SVGEGT. The CDR3 totals 14 residues. The V end was cut by 4 bases, the J end by 1 base, with 7 bases between. In DNA form, the CDR3 reads TGTGCCAGCAGTTGGGAGTTGAACACCGGGGAGCTGTTTTTT. Translated, it gives CASSWELNTGELFF.

The chain combines TRBV7-3 with TRBJ2-5; D is unclear. The germline V gene has CDR1 SGHTA and CDR2 FQGTGA. V lost 3 bases and J 7 bases, leaving 12 bases between the germline ends. The CDR3 consists of 13 residues. This CDR3 is CASSLGIFGTQYF. The CDR3 nucleotides read TGTGCCAGCAGCTTGGGCATATTTGGGACCCAGTACTTC. Filled out from reference TRBV7-3 and TRBJ2-5, the complete variable domain reads GAGVSQTPSNKVTEKGKYVELRCDPISGHTALYWYRQSLGQGPEFLIYFQGTGAADDSGLPNDRFFAVRPEGSVSTLKIQRTERGDSAVYLCASSLGIFGTQYFGPGTRLLVL.

As regards this clone: Mismatch with germline at one junction end may stem from a read error. The V gene is TRBV13, the J gene TRBJ1-3; no reliable D call. Germline V gives CDR1 PRHDT, CDR2 FYEKMQ (reference sequence). This CDR3 has 13 amino acids. The CDR3 nucleotides read TGTGCCAGCAGCATAAGGACTGGAACCACCATATATTTT. As protein: CASSIRTGTTIYF.

V usage is TRBV5-1 and J usage is TRBJ2-2; D is undetermined. This CDR3 spans 12 amino acids. Trimming pared 0 bases from V and 8 bases from J, leaving 5 bases between. Per the germline V gene, CDR1 is SGHRS and CDR2 is YFSETQ. The DNA for the CDR3 is TGCGCCAGCAGCTTGGTATCTGGGGAGCTGTTTTTT. Its translation is CASSLVSGELFF. The full variable domain, rest sourced from reference TRBV5-1 and TRBJ2-2, is KAGVTQTPRYLIKTRGQQVTLSCSPISGHRSVSWYQQTPGQGLQFLFEYFSETQRNKGNFPGRFSGRQFSNSRSEMNVSTLELGDSALYLCASSLVSGELFFGEGSRLTVL.

The chain joins TRBV30 to TRBJ2-1; 8 positions agree with TRBD1. The germline V gene encodes CDR1 GTSNPN and CDR2 SVGIG (reference sequence). The ends lost 7 bases at V and 6 bases at J; junction bases unmatched: 23. The CDR3 is 18 residues long. The CDR3 DNA reads TGTGCCTTGGTTCACTGCGGGACAGGATCTCAGTGTGGCAATGAGCAGTTCTTC. Amino acid sequence: CALVHCGTGSQCGNEQFF.

This chain joins TRBV6-5 and TRBJ1-6; D might be TRBD1 (6 bases). Germline CDR1 is MNHEY and CDR2 is SVGAGI. Deletions cut 6 bases from V and 5 bases from J, with 11 bases between. This CDR3 has 14 amino acids. CDR3 loop: CASRITGNNSPLHF. The CDR3 nucleotides read TGTGCCAGCAGGATAACAGGGAATAATTCACCCCTCCACTTT.

V gene TRBV9 combines with J gene TRBJ2-1; 10 nucleotides agree with TRBD2. The CDR3 is 17 residues long. Germline loops: CDR1 SGDLS, CDR2 YYNGEE. Trimming removed 3 bases from V and 4 bases from J; junction bases left unmatched: 10. The CDR3 loop is CASSESLAGVVYNEQFF. The CDR3, as DNA: TGTGCCAGCAGCGAGAGTCTAGCGGGGGTAGTTTACAATGAGCAGTTCTTC. Full variable domain (outside the CDR3, taken from reference TRBV9 and TRBJ2-1): DSGVTQTPKHLITATGQRVTLRCSPRSGDLSVYWYQQSLDQGLQFLIQYYNGEERAKGNILERFSAQQFPDLHSELNLSSLELGDSALYFCASSESLAGVVYNEQFFGPGTRLTVL.

The gene calls are TRBV5-4 and TRBJ2-7, with D possibly TRBD1 on 6 matching bases. V lost 3 bases, J lost 3 bases, and 16 bases lay in between. CDR1 is SGHNT, CDR2 YYREEE, per germline (reference sequence). There are 15 residues in the CDR3. The CDR3 bases are TGTGCCAGCAGCTCCACGGGACACGGACACTACGAGCAGTACTTC. Protein: CASSSTGHGHYEQYF.

The V gene is TRBV6-2 or TRBV6-3, the J gene TRBJ2-5, with TRBD2 identical over 13 bases. The CDR3 extends over 17 amino acids. With 6 bases clipped from V and 0 bases from J, the junction kept 7 bases outside the gene matches. Germline lookup yields CDR1 MNHEY and CDR2 SVGEGT. CDR3 sequence (DNA): TGTGCCAGCAGCCTTGGGACTAGCGGGGTCCACCAAGAGACCCAGTACTTC. As protein: CASSLGTSGVHQETQYF.

The chain combines TRBV5-4 with TRBJ1-1; weak D call: TRBD1 (5 bases). From germline, CDR1 is SGHNT and CDR2 YYREEE (reference sequence). The length of the CDR3 is 12 residues. V shed 0 bases and J shed 9 bases, with 9 bases lying between them. CDR3 in amino acids: CASSLGAGQAFF. DNA of the CDR3: TGTGCCAGCAGCTTGGGGGCAGGGCAAGCTTTCTTT.

V usage is TRBV3-1 (or the pseudogene TRBV3-2) and J usage is TRBJ2-4, with TRBD2 as a possible D gene (6 bases). Germline CDR1 reads LGHDT; CDR2 reads YNNKEL (reference sequence). V was clipped by 0 bases and J by 7 bases, with 10 bases between them. The CDR3 extends over 14 amino acids. The CDR3 bases are TGTGCCAGCAGCCAAGAATGGGGGGAGAACATTCAGTACTTC. Translation: CASSQEWGENIQYF.

The chain is built from TRBV11-2 and TRBJ2-2; tentative D call: TRBD1 (6 bases). The germline V gene has CDR1 SGHAT and CDR2 FQNNGV. The ends were cut back, 0 bases at V and 1 base at J, with 9 bases in the middle. The CDR3 has 16 residues. CDR3 sequence (DNA): TGTGCCAGCAGCTTAGATCTACAGGGGAACACCGGGGAGCTGTTTTTT. Encoded protein: CASSLDLQGNTGELFF.

CDR3 in DNA: TGTGCCAGCAGCCCCCGGGACAGGGCCGGAGGTTACACCTTC. Amino acids: CASSPRDRAGGYTF. The chain recombines TRBV3-1 (or the pseudogene TRBV3-2) with TRBJ1-2; TRBD1 matches 9 bases. The CDR3 totals 14 residues. The J segment lost 11 bases and the V segment lost 4 bases, leaving 11 bases of the junction unmatched. Germline CDR1 and CDR2: LGHDT and YNNKEL (reference sequence).

V gene TRBV20-1 combines with J gene TRBJ1-1; D unclear. Germline V gene lookup returns CDR1 DFQATT and CDR2 SNEGSKA (reference sequence). Trimming removed 3 bases from V and 1 base from J, with 18 bases in between. The CDR3 contains 16 residues. The CDR3 is CSASPGGRRWNTEAFF. The CDR3, as DNA: TGCAGTGCTAGTCCGGGAGGACGGCGGTGGAACACTGAAGCTTTCTTT.

The DNA for the CDR3 is TGTGCCAGCAGGGTACAGGGGAGTGGCTACGAGCAGTACTTC. This encodes CASRVQGSGYEQYF. The chain couples TRBV6-5 to TRBJ2-7, with TRBD1 identical over 7 bases. Per the germline V gene, CDR1 is MNHEY and CDR2 is SVGAGI. V lost 6 bases and J lost 3; bases outside the gene matches: 8. The CDR3 consists of 14 residues.

CDR3 DNA sequence: TGTGCCACCAGCAGACGGGGGGGCGGAAACACCATATATTTT. Encoded protein: CATSRRGGGNTIYF. J is TRBJ1-3 and V is TRBV15; D possibly corresponds to TRBD1 (6 bases). From germline, CDR1 is LNHNV and CDR2 YYDKDF (reference sequence). This CDR3 region has 14 residues. The germline V and J ends were trimmed by 2 bases and 4 bases, with 9 bases remaining between them.

The chain has TRBV5-1 and TRBJ2-7; 9 nucleotides match TRBD2. The CDR3 is 14 residues long. Germline CDR1 and CDR2: SGHRS and YFSETQ. V lost 1 base, J lost 7 bases, and 6 bases stayed unmatched. The CDR3 sequence is CASSLRLAGWEQYF. The CDR3 nucleotides read TGCGCCAGCAGCTTGAGGCTAGCGGGATGGGAGCAGTACTTC.

The rearrangement uses TRBV7-3 and TRBJ2-3; D is uncertain. Trimming took off 4 bases at V and 2 bases at J, with 7 bases between the two ends. The V gene's germline CDR1 is SGHTA and CDR2 FQGTGA. The CDR3 totals 13 residues. The CDR3 DNA reads TGTGCCAGCAGCTCCAAATTCACAGATACGCAGTATTTT. This encodes CASSSKFTDTQYF. The variable domain in full, completed from reference TRBV7-3 and TRBJ2-3, reads GAGVSQTPSNKVTEKGKYVELRCDPISGHTALYWYRQSLGQGPEFLIYFQGTGAADDSGLPNDRFFAVRPEGSVSTLKIQRTERGDSAVYLCASSSKFTDTQYFGPGTRLTVL.

The gene calls are TRBV20-1 and TRBJ2-3; perhaps TRBD2 as D (6 bases). V was shortened by 3 bases and J by 6 bases, with 19 bases between the two germline ends. CDR1 and CDR2 from the germline V gene are DFQATT and SNEGSKA (reference sequence). There are 15 residues in the CDR3. The CDR3 spells CSASQAGHPGDTQYF. The DNA of the CDR3 is TGCAGTGCTAGTCAAGCGGGCCATCCTGGGGATACGCAGTATTTT.

The rearrangement links TRBV5-1 to TRBJ2-1, with D maybe TRBD1 (5 bases). Looked up from germline, CDR1 is SGHRS and CDR2 is YFSETQ. V lost 5 bases and J lost 5, with 17 bases in between. The CDR3 consists of 15 residues. DNA of the CDR3: TGCGCCAGCAGGCGGCAGGAAACAGGCCACAATGAGCAGTTCTTC. Translated, it gives CASRRQETGHNEQFF.

The J gene is TRBJ2-7, the V gene TRBV7-3; D unresolved. The CDR3 is 14 residues long. Trimming shortened V by 1 base and J by 0 bases, and 7 bases separated the two germline ends. Germline V lookup: CDR1 SGHTA, CDR2 FQGTGA. The DNA of the CDR3 is TGTGCCAGCAGCTTAAATGCGGCCTCCTACGAGCAGTACTTC. Protein sequence: CASSLNAASYEQYF. Full variable domain (missing parts from reference TRBV7-3 and TRBJ2-7): GAGVSQTPSNKVTEKGKYVELRCDPISGHTALYWYRQSLGQGPEFLIYFQGTGAADDSGLPNDRFFAVRPEGSVSTLKIQRTERGDSAVYLCASSLNAASYEQYFGPGTRLTVT.